Below are 19 T cell receptor beta chains sequenced from a single sample in a study of control samples from healthy donors and cancer patients. Profiling relied on immunoSEQ multiplex PCR, and the TCRdb table lists in-frame clones only, not all of them. The table shows about 120,000 clones, with around nine tenths occurring only once. Source material: blood. All receptors derive from a woman aged 70-85 years in good health.

CDR3 sequence: CATSRDLSAGDSPLHF. CDR3 nucleotide sequence: TGTGCCACCAGCAGAGATCTGTCGGCCGGGGATTCACCCCTCCACTTT. The chain combines TRBV15 with TRBJ1-6; D is uncertain. CDR1 LNHNV and CDR2 YYDKDF come from the germline V gene (reference sequence). The V end was cut by 0 bases, the J end by 8 bases, with 14 bases between. The CDR3 runs 16 residues.

This chain connects TRBV14 to TRBJ2-5, with D maybe TRBD1 (6 bases). Trimming took off 4 bases at V and 5 bases at J, with 17 bases between the two ends. This CDR3 contains 15 residues. CDR1 and CDR2 (germline): SGHDN, FVKESK. The CDR3, as DNA: TGTGCCAGCAGCCCGCTATTGGGGGCGCAGGAGACCCAGTACTTC. It translates to CASSPLLGAQETQYF.

The gene calls are TRBV3-1 (or the pseudogene TRBV3-2) and TRBJ1-1; the D is unclear. CDR1 and CDR2 (germline): LGHDT, YNNKEL (reference sequence). The CDR3 is 11 residues long. The V and J ends lost 5 bases and 5 bases respectively, with 6 bases between them. CDR3 sequence (DNA): TGTGCCAGCAGCACGGGAACTGAAGCTTTCTTT. Protein sequence: CASSTGTEAFF.

This chain uses TRBV27 with TRBJ2-1, with 7 bases matching TRBD1. The CDR3 covers 14 residues. Trimming took 4 bases from V and 8 from J; bases not matched to a gene: 8. Germline V gene data show CDR1 as MNHEY and CDR2 as SMNVEV (reference sequence). The DNA of the CDR3 is TGTGCCAGCAGTTCCAACACCGACAGGGATGAGCAGTTCTTC. It codes for CASSSNTDRDEQFF.

The gene calls are TRBV6-6 and TRBJ1-2; D is uncertain. The CDR3 runs 14 residues. From germline, CDR1 is MNHNY and CDR2 SVGAGI (reference sequence). Trimming pared 7 bases from V and 2 bases from J, leaving 14 bases between. The CDR3 region is CASIAGAANYGYTF. The CDR3 DNA follows: TGTGCCAGCATCGCCGGCGCGGCAAACTATGGCTACACCTTC.

This clone was observed once. CDR3 residues: CASRANAYLAGATDTQYF. The CDR3 DNA reads TGCGCCAGCAGGGCTAATGCCTACCTAGCGGGGGCCACAGATACGCAGTATTTT. The chain couples TRBV5-1 to TRBJ2-3; 10 bases line up with TRBD2. The CDR3 covers 18 residues. Germline CDR1 and CDR2: SGHRS and YFSETQ. Trimming took 5 bases from V and 2 from J; bases not matched to a gene: 14.

The rearrangement joins TRBV5-1 to TRBJ2-7; TRBD2 aligns across 10 bases. The CDR3 has 14 amino acids. After removal of 7 bases from V and 0 bases from J, the junction contained 4 bases not matched to a gene. Germline-derived CDR1 and CDR2 are SGHRS and YFSETQ. The CDR3 DNA reads TGCGCCAGCGGTACTAGCGGGGTCTCCTACGAGCAGTACTTC. This sequence encodes CASGTSGVSYEQYF.

In its sample, this clone was seen once. This chain connects TRBV6-5 to TRBJ2-5; D tentatively reads TRBD1 or TRBD2 (5 bases each). Looked up from germline, CDR1 is MNHEY and CDR2 is SVGAGI. V lost 0 bases and J 7 bases, leaving 12 bases between the germline ends. CDR3 length equals 14 residues. Written as DNA, the CDR3 is TGTGCCAGCAGTTACTCTGAGGGGACGGCGACCCAGTACTTC. This encodes CASSYSEGTATQYF.

The rearrangement joins TRBV10-2 to TRBJ1-1; no definite D call. In germline, CDR1 is WSHSY, CDR2 SAAADI. The CDR3 is made up of 14 amino acids. V was trimmed by 4 bases and J by 6 bases, leaving 15 bases between them. CDR3 DNA sequence: TGCGCCAGCAGTGTCCGGGGAGGAAAGTCTGAAGCTTTCTTT. This encodes CASSVRGGKSEAFF.

This chain joins TRBV27 and TRBJ1-5; D may be TRBD1 (6 bases). From germline, CDR1 is MNHEY and CDR2 SMNVEV (reference sequence). The CDR3 has 14 amino acids. The V and J ends lost 6 bases and 3 bases respectively, with 12 bases between them. The CDR3 DNA is TGTGCCAGCAGCGCAGGGGTGGTCAATCAGCCCCAGCATTTT. It translates to CASSAGVVNQPQHF.

The count of this clone is one. The rearrangement uses TRBV2 and TRBJ1-1; D not certain. With 4 bases removed from V and 3 bases from J, the gap between germline ends came to 9 bases. Germline values: CDR1 SNHLY, CDR2 FYNNEI. The CDR3 runs to 13 residues. CDR3 in amino acids: CASSVAVYTEAFF. The DNA of the CDR3 is TGTGCCAGCAGTGTCGCAGTTTACACTGAAGCTTTCTTT.

This clone was recorded once. The chain recombines TRBV5-8 with TRBJ1-1, with D unresolved. CDR3 length equals 13 residues. Trimming stripped 1 base from V and 4 bases from J, with 8 bases between. Germline V gene data show CDR1 as SGHTS and CDR2 as YDEGEE. The CDR3 DNA reads TGTGCCAGCAGCTTGTTAACGGGCACTGAAGCTTTCTTT. Its translation is CASSLLTGTEAFF.

The rearrangement links TRBV7-2 to TRBJ2-1, with 9 nucleotides matching TRBD2. The germline V gene has CDR1 SGHTA and CDR2 FQGNSA. The CDR3 spans 16 residues. V lost 1 base and J lost 7; bases outside the gene matches: 8. The CDR3 DNA follows: TGTGCCAGCAGCTTAGTGCTGGCTAGCGGGGTGAATGAGCAGTTCTTC. It is translated as CASSLVLASGVNEQFF.

Here the CDR3 DNA reads TGTGCCACCAGCAGAACCACAGGGGCCACCGGGGAGCTGTTTTTT. This codes for CATSRTTGATGELFF. This sequence joins TRBV15 and TRBJ2-2; 7 nucleotides align to TRBD1. This CDR3 has 15 residues. Germline V gives CDR1 LNHNV, CDR2 YYDKDF (reference sequence). Trimming at V came to 2 bases and at J to 4 bases, leaving 4 bases not matched to a gene.

J is TRBJ2-5 and V is TRBV29-1, with 7 bases that match TRBD1. This CDR3 is built from 13 residues. From germline, CDR1 is SQVTM and CDR2 ANQGSEA. V dropped 6 bases and J dropped 5; count of bases not matched to a gene: 9. The chain's CDR3 is CSVLGQSGETQYF. CDR3 in DNA: TGCAGCGTCCTGGGACAGTCGGGGGAGACCCAGTACTTC. Drawing the rest from reference TRBV29-1 and TRBJ2-5, the complete variable domain is SAVISQKPSRDICQRGTSLTIQCQVDSQVTMMFWYRQQPGQSLTLIATANQGSEATYESGFVIDKFPISRPNLTFSTLTVSNMSPEDSSIYLCSVLGQSGETQYFGPGTRLLVL.

This clone was picked up one time. The J gene is TRBJ2-3, the V gene TRBV21-1; no check of the table's D call, TRBD1, against the DNA was made. TRBV21-1 is a pseudogene segment. This CDR3 is built from 15 residues. Here the CDR3 DNA reads TGTGCCAGCAGCAAATTAGGGGTAGGCAGAGATACGCAGTATTTT. This codes for CASSKLGVGRDTQYF.

The chain recombines TRBV5-1 with TRBJ2-7; TRBD1 agrees at 9 bases. The J segment lost 0 bases and the V segment lost 5 bases, leaving 6 bases of the junction unmatched. CDR1 and CDR2 (germline): SGHRS, YFSETQ. The CDR3 extends over 15 amino acids. This chain's CDR3 is CASRTGQGSSYEQYF. Here the CDR3 DNA reads TGCGCCAGCAGAACAGGACAGGGGTCCTCCTACGAGCAGTACTTC.

This chain connects TRBV6-2 or TRBV6-3 to TRBJ2-7, with unresolved D. V lost 6 bases and J 5 bases, leaving 17 bases between the germline ends. The germline CDR1 and CDR2 sequences are MNHEY and SVGEGT. The CDR3 is 14 residues long. The CDR3 spells CASSSWLEANEQYF. The CDR3 nucleotides are TGTGCCAGCAGCTCCTGGCTAGAGGCAAACGAGCAGTACTTC.

This chain joins TRBV5-8 and TRBJ1-1; D remains unclear. V was pared by 0 bases and J by 8 bases, with 11 bases between. CDR3 length: 13 residues. CDR1 is SGHTS, CDR2 YDEGEE, per germline. CDR3 bases: TGTGCCAGCAGCTTGGACCCCGAGACGGAAGCTTTCTTT. Residues: CASSLDPETEAFF.